The present T cell receptor (beta chain) was sequenced within a study of blood T cell repertoires in COVID-19 (dated by TCRdb to the early 2020s). Turning to the overall study: Samples from collaborators originated in the United States, Italy and Spain and spanned both the acute and convalescent phases of COVID-19. The prospective study material was composed of cDNA or gDNA derived from T cells, B-cell-depleted T cells, or PBMCs. Subjects who had been exposed to COVID-19, were actively infected with it, or had recovered from it provided the deeply sampled blood TCRbeta repertoires that made up the dataset. A freely available public database, intended as a resource for researchers studying the immune response to SARS-CoV-2, is where the repertoires were released. Samples came from the ongoing ImmuneRACE study (first 160 participants) plus 1,254 subjects from 6 global collaborators. A de-identified subject ID, COVID-19 status, age in years and sex were almost always included in the sample metadata. HLA class I and class II types, where available, came from metadata supplied by the sample provider rather than from assay-based typing.

Participants in the prospective study were aged about 18 to 95 years, lived in under 30 United States geographic areas, and enrolled through a virtual design. In the prospective study, participants were assigned to cohorts based on the clinical history participants reported in a screening survey and a study questionnaire. A participant counted as exposed if, within 2 weeks of entering the study, that participant had been in contact with someone who had a PCR-confirmed or clinician-diagnosed COVID-19 case. Each participant in the prospective study had whole blood, serum and a nasopharyngeal or oropharyngeal swab collected by mobile phlebotomists. Participants in the prospective study had the option to provide additional blood draws and questionnaires over a roughly two-month period. Before DNA extraction, prospective study blood samples were shipped either frozen or at room temperature. V is shortened by 5 bases, J by 8 bases, and the region joining them spans 15 bases. The CDR3 measures 13 amino acids from cysteine to phenylalanine. CDR3 DNA only is kept here, 39 bases in frame from base 1. CDR1 SGHTA and CDR2 FQGTGA are derived from the germline V gene.

On this clone: Its antigen target is currently unknown. No quality values exist for individual bases; no much larger clone is one base distant.

Summary of the overall study and its limitations: The amount of clinical and demographic metadata varied by source and participant and was provided uncurated.

TCRbeta CDR3 regions were amplified from genomic DNA by means of the immunoSEQ Assay, a bias-controlled multiplex PCR. The authors' pipeline ran thus. The number of nucleated cells in each sample was estimated by amplification of reference gene primers within the assay. To quantify the absolute abundance of each unique TCRbeta CDR3 rearrangement, sequence reads were collapsed and filtered. For each sample, productive Simpson clonality was calculated by taking the square root of Simpson's diversity index across productive rearrangements. What TCRdb holds here is the immuneACCESS table cut down to in-frame rearrangements. Part of the clones is not present; checked against another copy, under half of the missing clones reflect an unresolved V gene, and the others are unexplained. V and J calls plus clone size are reproduced from that table; the DNA served to infer D and trimming. For this sample the table gives roughly 200,000 clones, of which less than 90% were detected only once. The ten largest make up 3% to 3.5% of the sample.

Sequenced input: PBMCs or T cells enriched from blood (not recorded which). Here the chain combines TRBV7-3 and TRBJ1-2, with no confident D gene call. This TCR was recovered from a woman in her thirties who had been exposed to COVID-19. The CDR3 region reads CASSQAGSPGYTF. The nucleotide sequence reads as follows: TGTGCCAGCAGCCAAGCCGGTTCCCCAGGCTACACCTTC. The reference TRBV7-3 and TRBJ1-2 proteins fill in what lies around the CDR3, so the full variable domain reads GAGVSQTPSNKVTEKGKYVELRCDPISGHTALYWYRQSLGQGPEFLIYFQGTGAADDSGLPNDRFFAVRPEGSVSTLKIQRTERGDSAVYLCASSQAGSPGYTFGSGTRLTVV.